This paragraph reports one T cell receptor beta chain. Its antigen is still unknown. The CDR3 is made up of 15 amino acids. The germline CDR1 and CDR2 sequences are MNHEY and SVGAGI. With 5 bases clipped from V and 3 bases from J, the junction kept 7 bases outside the gene matches. These data originate in a study of shared clonotypes between healthy human individuals. Study results and caveats: Represented diversity (both genetic and exposure-history) was limited by the small number of donors. Measured sharing among donors was expected to vary with sequencing depth. Sorted-subset sequencing was shown by rarefaction to be incomplete despite large depth.

The repertoire was sequenced with immunoSEQ multiplex PCR; TCRdb's copy has only in-frame clones and lacks some. The sample records 2,500,000 or so clones, roughly 93% being singletons. The sequence was collected from a man aged 18 to 30 in good health. Some clones in this sample may be carry-over from other donors' samples. This rearrangement joins TRBV6-5 to TRBJ2-7; 10 bases fit TRBD2. The sequencing input was naive CD4+ T cells from PBMCs. Documented subset: CD45RA+ positively selected. This chain's CDR3 is CASSTRGTSDYEQYF. In nucleotides, the CDR3 is TGTGCCAGCAGTACCCGAGGGACTAGCGACTACGAGCAGTACTTC.